A single sample is the source of the 3 T cell receptor beta chains below, sequenced in a study of neurological immune-mediated disorders. The time point denotes: longitudinal time-point 3. MiXCR, applied by TCRdb to the 5' RACE reads, yields one record per CDR3 protein. The sample contains roughly 57,000 distinct CDR3 sequences, more than 7% of which appear only once. The sample was PBMCs. The receptors derive from a woman aged 40 to 50 in good health.

The table lists this clonotype with many counts. V and J are TRBV7-2 and TRBJ2-1; 9 bases align to TRBD2. The V gene's germline CDR1 is SGHTA and CDR2 FQGNSA. Trimming took 1 base from V and 6 from J; bases not matched to a gene: 10. This CDR3 is 17 amino acids long. CDR3 coding DNA: TGTGCCAGCAGCTTAGAGTTCCTAGCGGGGAATCCCAATGAGCAGTTCTTC. It is translated as CASSLEFLAGNPNEQFF.

This clonotype was observed many times. The V gene is TRBV6-5, the J gene TRBJ2-1, with a tentative D call TRBD2 (5 bases). The CDR3 loop spans 11 amino acids. Trimming pared 2 bases from V and 9 bases from J, leaving 5 bases between. CDR1 MNHEY and CDR2 SVGAGI come from the germline V gene. This chain's CDR3 is CASSYGGEQFF. Here the CDR3 DNA reads TGTGCCAGCAGTTACGGAGGTGAGCAGTTCTTC.

This clonotype was counted many times. This rearrangement joins TRBV12-3 or TRBV12-4 to TRBJ1-3, with D unclear. Trimming pared 6 bases from V and 8 bases from J, leaving 11 bases between. CDR3 length equals 12 residues. The CDR3 nucleotides read TGTGCCAGCAGGACAAACGGGTACACCATATATTTT. Its translation is CASRTNGYTIYF.